The sequence of this T cell receptor (beta chain) was determined in a study of T cell responses to AZD1222 COVID-19 vaccine. Germline loops: CDR1 SGHNT, CDR2 YYREEE (reference sequence). The CDR3 runs 15 residues. With 1 base clipped from V and 3 bases from J, the junction kept 5 bases outside the gene matches. Sequencing used immunoSEQ multiplex PCR; TCRdb keeps in-frame clones, though not all of them. This repertoire shows about 75,000 clones, around 87% found once; its top ten account for less than 20%. The source is an adult who received the AZD1222 COVID-19 vaccine. This specimen consisted of peripheral blood, obtained 28 days after the second AZD1222 dose. The genes are TRBV5-4 and TRBJ2-5; 8 bases line up with TRBD1. The CDR3 loop reads CASSLRTGGKETQYF. The CDR3 DNA reads TGTGCCAGCAGCTTGAGAACAGGGGGAAAAGAGACCCAGTACTTC.